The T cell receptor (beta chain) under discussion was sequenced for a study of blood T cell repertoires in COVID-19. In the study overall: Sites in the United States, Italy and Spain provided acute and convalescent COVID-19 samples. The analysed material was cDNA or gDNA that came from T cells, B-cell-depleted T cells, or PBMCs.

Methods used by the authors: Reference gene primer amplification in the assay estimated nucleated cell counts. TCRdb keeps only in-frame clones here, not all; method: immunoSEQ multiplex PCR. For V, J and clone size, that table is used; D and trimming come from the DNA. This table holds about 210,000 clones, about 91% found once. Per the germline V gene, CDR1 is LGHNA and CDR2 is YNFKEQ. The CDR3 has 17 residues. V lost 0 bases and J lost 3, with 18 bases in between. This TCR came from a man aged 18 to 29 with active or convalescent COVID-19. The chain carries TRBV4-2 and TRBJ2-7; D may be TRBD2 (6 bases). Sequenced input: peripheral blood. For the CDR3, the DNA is TGTGCCAGCAGCCAAGATTGGAGGGCGCATCGGGTCTACGAGCAGTACTTC. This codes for CASSQDWRAHRVYEQYF.